This TCR beta chain is drawn from a study of shared clonotypes between healthy human individuals. General study findings and limits: In contrast to clonotypes shared by all four donors, non-shared clonotypes had lower generation probabilities. Naive subsets tended to show greater estimated richness than memory subsets.

The assay was immunoSEQ multiplex PCR, and TCRdb's table has in-frame clones only and misses some. The table shows around 2.1 million clones, with roughly 91% occurring only once. The CDR3 is 15 residues long. Germline V gives CDR1 MGHRA, CDR2 YSYEKL. Worth noting for this clone: What it binds is unknown.

CD8 cells regarded as naive lacked CD45RO, were positively chosen for CCR7, and omitted terminally differentiated effector memory CD45RA+ cells. The TCR sequence derives from a man aged 18 to 30 in good health. Some clones in this sample may be carry-over from other donors' samples. This rearrangement joins TRBV4-1 to TRBJ2-5; D may be TRBD1 (6 bases). The assigned J gene may be wrong: the sequence end matches TRBJ2-7 better. Sequencing input: naive CD8+ T cells from PBMCs. The CDR3 nucleotides read TGCGCCAGCAGCCAAGTGACAGGAGCGGCTTACGAGCAGTACTTC. This translates into CASSQVTGAAYEQYF.